This T cell receptor beta chain originates from a study of cytomegalovirus exposure and HLA in healthy donors. Study-wide results and limits: Reports showed the classifier diagnosing cytomegalovirus status with high specificity and sensitivity.

The primer mix had 60 Vbeta and 13 Jbeta primers. TCRdb keeps only in-frame clones here, not all; method: immunoSEQ multiplex PCR. The table shows tens of thousands of clones, with 78% occurring only once. To note about this clone: The antigen is not known.

CDR1 is SGHNT and CDR2 is YYREEE in the germline V gene (reference sequence). J lost 4 bases, V lost 2 bases, and 1 base had no gene match. The CDR3 extends over 14 amino acids. Material for sequencing was PBMCs. The chain has TRBV5-4 and TRBJ1-5; the match to TRBD1 covers 9 bases. The receptor was derived from a male donor in good health and CMV-seropositive. CDR3 protein: CASSLQGANQPQHF. The CDR3 DNA reads TGTGCCAGCAGCTTACAGGGGGCGAATCAGCCCCAGCATTTT.